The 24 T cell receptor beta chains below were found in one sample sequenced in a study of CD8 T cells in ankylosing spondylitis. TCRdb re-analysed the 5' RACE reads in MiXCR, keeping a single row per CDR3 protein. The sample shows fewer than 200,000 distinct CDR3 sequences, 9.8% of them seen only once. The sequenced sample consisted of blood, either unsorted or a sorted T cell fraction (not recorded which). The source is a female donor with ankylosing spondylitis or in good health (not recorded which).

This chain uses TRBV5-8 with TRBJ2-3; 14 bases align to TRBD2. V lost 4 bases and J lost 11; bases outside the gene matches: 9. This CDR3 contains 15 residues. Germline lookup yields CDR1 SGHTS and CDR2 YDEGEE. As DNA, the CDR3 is TGTGCCAGCAGCCTGGTCGGGACTAGCGGGAGACGGCAGTATTTT. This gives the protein CASSLVGTSGRRQYF. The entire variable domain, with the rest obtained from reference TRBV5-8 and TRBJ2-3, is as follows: EAGVTQSPTHLIKTRGQQATLRCSPISGHTSVYWYQQALGLGLQFLLWYDEGEERNRGNFPPRFSGRQFPNYSSELNVNALELEDSALYLCASSLVGTSGRRQYFGPGTRLTVL.

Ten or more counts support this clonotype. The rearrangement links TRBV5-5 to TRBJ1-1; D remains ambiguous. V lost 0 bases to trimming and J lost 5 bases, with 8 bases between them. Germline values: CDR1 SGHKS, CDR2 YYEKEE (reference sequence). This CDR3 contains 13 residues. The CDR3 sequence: CASSLGRRTEAFF. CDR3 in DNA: TGTGCCAGCAGCTTGGGACGAAGAACTGAAGCTTTCTTT.

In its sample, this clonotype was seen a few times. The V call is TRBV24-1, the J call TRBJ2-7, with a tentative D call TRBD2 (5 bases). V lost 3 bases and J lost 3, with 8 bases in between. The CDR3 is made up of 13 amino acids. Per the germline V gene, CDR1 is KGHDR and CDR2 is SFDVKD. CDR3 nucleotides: TGTGCCACCAGTGATCCCGGGGACTACGAGCAGTACTTC. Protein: CATSDPGDYEQYF.

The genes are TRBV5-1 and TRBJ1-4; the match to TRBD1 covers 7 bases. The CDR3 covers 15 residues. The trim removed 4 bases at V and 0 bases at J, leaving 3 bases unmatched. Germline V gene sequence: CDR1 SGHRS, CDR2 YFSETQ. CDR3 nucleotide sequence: TGCGCCAGCAGCGCCGGACAGGCAACTAATGAAAAACTGTTTTTT. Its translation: CASSAGQATNEKLFF. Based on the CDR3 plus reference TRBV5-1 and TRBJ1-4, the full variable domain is KAGVTQTPRYLIKTRGQQVTLSCSPISGHRSVSWYQQTPGQGLQFLFEYFSETQRNKGNFPGRFSGRQFSNSRSEMNVSTLELGDSALYLCASSAGQATNEKLFFGSGTQLSVL.

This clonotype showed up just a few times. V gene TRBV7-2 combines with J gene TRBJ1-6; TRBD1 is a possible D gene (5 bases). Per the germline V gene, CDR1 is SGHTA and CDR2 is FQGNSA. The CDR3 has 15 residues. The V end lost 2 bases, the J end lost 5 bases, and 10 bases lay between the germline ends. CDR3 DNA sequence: TGTGCCAGCAGCTTACCGCAGGGTAATAATTCACCCCTCCACTTT. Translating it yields CASSLPQGNNSPLHF.

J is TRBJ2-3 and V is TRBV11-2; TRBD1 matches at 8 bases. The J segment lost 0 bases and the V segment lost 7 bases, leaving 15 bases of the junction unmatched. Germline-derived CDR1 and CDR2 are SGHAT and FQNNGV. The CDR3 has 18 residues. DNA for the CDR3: TGTGCCAGCATTAACCCAACCGGGACAGGTCCCAGCACAGATACGCAGTATTTT. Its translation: CASINPTGTGPSTDTQYF. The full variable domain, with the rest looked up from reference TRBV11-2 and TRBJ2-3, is EAGVAQSPRYKIIEKRQSVAFWCNPISGHATLYWYQQILGQGPKLLIQFQNNGVVDDSQLPKDRFSAERLKGVDSTLKIQPAKLEDSAVYLCASINPTGTGPSTDTQYFGPGTRLTVL.

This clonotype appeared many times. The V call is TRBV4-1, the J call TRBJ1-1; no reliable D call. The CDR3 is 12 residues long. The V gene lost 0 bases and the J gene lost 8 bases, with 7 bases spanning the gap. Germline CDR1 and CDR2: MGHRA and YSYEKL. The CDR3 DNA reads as TGCGCCAGCAGCCAAGATGGGAGAGAAGCTTTCTTT. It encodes CASSQDGREAFF.

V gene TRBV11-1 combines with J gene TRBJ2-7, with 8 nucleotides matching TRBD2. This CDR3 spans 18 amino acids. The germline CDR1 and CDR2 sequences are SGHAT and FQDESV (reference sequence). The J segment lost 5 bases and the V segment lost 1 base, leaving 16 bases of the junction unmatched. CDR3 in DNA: TGTGCCAGCAGCTTAGTGAGGCCCTCTGCGGGAGGAATAAACGAGCAGTACTTC. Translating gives CASSLVRPSAGGINEQYF.

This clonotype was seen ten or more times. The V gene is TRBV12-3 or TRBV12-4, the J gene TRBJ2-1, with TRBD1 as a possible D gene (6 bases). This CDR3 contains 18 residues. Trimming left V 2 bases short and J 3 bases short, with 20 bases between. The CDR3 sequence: CASSLLGASLSDYNEQFF. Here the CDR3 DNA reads TGTGCCAGCAGTTTATTGGGGGCTAGCTTATCCGACTACAATGAGCAGTTCTTC.

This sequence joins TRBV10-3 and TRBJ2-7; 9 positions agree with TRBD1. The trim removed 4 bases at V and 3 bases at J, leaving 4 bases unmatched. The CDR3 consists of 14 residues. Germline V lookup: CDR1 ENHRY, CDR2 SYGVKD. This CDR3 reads CAISGDRALYEQYF. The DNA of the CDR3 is TGTGCCATCAGTGGGGACAGGGCACTCTACGAGCAGTACTTC.

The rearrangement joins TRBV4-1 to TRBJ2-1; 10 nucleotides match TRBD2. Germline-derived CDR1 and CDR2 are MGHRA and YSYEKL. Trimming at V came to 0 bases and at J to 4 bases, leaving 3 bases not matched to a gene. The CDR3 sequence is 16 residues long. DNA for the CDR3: TGCGCCAGCAGCCAAGACGGGACTAGCGCTTACAATGAGCAGTTCTTC. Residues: CASSQDGTSAYNEQFF.

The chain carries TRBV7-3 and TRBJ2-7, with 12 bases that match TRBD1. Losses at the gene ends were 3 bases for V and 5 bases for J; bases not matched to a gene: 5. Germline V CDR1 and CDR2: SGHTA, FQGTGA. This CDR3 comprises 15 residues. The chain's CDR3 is CASSLEGQGADEQYF. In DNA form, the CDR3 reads TGTGCCAGCAGCTTGGAGGGACAGGGGGCGGACGAGCAGTACTTC. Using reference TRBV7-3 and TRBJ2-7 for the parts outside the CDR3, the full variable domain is GAGVSQTPSNKVTEKGKYVELRCDPISGHTALYWYRQSLGQGPEFLIYFQGTGAADDSGLPNDRFFAVRPEGSVSTLKIQRTERGDSAVYLCASSLEGQGADEQYFGPGTRLTVT.

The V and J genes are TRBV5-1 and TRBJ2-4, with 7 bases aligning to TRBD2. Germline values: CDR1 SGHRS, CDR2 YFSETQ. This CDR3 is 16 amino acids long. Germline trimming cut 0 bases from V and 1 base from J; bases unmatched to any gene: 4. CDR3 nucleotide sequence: TGCGCCAGCAGCTTGGAGGGAGGGCCCGCCAAAAACATTCAGTACTTC. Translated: CASSLEGGPAKNIQYF.

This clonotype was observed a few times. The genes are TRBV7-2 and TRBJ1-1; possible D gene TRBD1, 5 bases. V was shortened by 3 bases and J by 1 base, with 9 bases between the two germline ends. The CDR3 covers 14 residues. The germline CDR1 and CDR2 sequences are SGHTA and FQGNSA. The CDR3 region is CASSFWGGNTEAFF. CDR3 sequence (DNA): TGTGCCAGCAGCTTTTGGGGGGGGAACACTGAAGCTTTCTTT. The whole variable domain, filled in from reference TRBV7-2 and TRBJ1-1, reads GAGVSQSPSNKVTEKGKDVELRCDPISGHTALYWYRQSLGQGLEFLIYFQGNSAPDKSGLPSDRFSAERTGGSVSTLTIQRTQQEDSAVYLCASSFWGGNTEAFFGQGTRLTVV.

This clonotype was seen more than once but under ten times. CDR3 region: CASSDFRAGTEAFF. CDR3 in DNA: TGTGCCAGCAGTGATTTCAGGGCTGGGACTGAAGCTTTCTTT. The chain is built from TRBV6-1 and TRBJ1-1, with TRBD1 as a possible D gene (5 bases). CDR3 length equals 14 residues. V was trimmed by 3 bases and J by 5 bases, leaving 13 bases between them. CDR1 MNHNS and CDR2 SASEGT come from the germline V gene.

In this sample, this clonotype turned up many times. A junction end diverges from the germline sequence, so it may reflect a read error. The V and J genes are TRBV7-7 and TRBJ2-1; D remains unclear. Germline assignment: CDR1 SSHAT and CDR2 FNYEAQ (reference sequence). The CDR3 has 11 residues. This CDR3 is CASSPYNEQFF. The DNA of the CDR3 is TGTGCTAGCAGCCCCTACAATGAGCAGTTCTTC. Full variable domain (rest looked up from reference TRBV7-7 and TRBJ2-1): GAGVSQSPRYKVTKRGQDVTLRCDPISSHATLYWYQQALGQGPEFLTYFNYEAQPDKSGLPSDRFSAERPEGSISTLTIQRTEQRDSAMYRCASSPYNEQFFGPGTRLTVL.

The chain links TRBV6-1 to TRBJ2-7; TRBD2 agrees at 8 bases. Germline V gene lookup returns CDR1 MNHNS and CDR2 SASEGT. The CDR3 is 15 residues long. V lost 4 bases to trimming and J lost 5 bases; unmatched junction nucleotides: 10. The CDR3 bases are TGTGCCAGCAGTGCCCTCCCAGCGGGAGTTAACGAGCAGTACTTC. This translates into CASSALPAGVNEQYF.

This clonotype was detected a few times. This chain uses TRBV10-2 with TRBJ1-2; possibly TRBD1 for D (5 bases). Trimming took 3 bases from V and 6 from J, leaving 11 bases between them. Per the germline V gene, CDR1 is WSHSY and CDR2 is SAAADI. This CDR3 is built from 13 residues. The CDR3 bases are TGCGCCAGCAGTGATGGGGGGACCCATGGCTACACCTTC. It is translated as CASSDGGTHGYTF.

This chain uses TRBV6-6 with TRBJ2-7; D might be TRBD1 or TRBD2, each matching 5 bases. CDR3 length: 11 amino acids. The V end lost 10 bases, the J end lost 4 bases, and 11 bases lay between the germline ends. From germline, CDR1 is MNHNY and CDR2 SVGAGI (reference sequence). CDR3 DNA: TGTGCCACCTCGAGGGGTTACGAGCAGTACTTC. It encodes CATSRGYEQYF.

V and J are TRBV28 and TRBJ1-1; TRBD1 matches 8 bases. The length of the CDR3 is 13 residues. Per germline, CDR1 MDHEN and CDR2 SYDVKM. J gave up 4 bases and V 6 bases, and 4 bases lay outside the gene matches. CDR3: CASRITGGTEAFF. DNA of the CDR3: TGTGCCAGCAGGATTACAGGGGGCACTGAAGCTTTCTTT.

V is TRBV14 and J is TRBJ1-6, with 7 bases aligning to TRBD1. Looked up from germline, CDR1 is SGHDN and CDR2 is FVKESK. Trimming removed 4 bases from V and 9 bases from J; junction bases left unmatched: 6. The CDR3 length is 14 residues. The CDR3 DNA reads TGTGCCAGCAGCCCGACAGGGTTGGTTTCACCCCTCCACTTT. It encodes CASSPTGLVSPLHF.

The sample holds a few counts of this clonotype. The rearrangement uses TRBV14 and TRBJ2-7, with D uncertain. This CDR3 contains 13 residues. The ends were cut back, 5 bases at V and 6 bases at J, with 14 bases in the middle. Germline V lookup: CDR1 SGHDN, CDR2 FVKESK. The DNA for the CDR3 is TGTGCCAGCAGCTTGGCCGGACCGGGCGAGCAGTACTTC. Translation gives CASSLAGPGEQYF.

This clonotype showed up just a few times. The CDR3 DNA reads as TGTGCCAGCAGGGTCGGGACAGGGGGGGACACTGAAGCTTTCTTT. Its protein product is CASRVGTGGDTEAFF. The chain employs TRBV9 and TRBJ1-1, with 11 bases that match TRBD1. Trimming at V came to 5 bases and at J to 3 bases, leaving 6 bases not matched to a gene. The CDR3 sequence is 15 residues long. Germline V gene lookup returns CDR1 SGDLS and CDR2 YYNGEE.

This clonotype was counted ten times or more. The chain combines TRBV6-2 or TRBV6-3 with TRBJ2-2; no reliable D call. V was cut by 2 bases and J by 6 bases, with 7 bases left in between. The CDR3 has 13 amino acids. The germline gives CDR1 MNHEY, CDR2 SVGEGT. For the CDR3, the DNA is TGTGCCAGCAGTTACAGCACCGCCGGGGAGCTGTTTTTT. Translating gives CASSYSTAGELFF.